A selection of T cell receptor beta chains follows, all from one sample in a study of beta chain features in type 1 diabetes. Libraries were prepared by immunoSEQ multiplex PCR; TCRdb keeps only in-frame clonotypes and omits some of them. The sample holds over 650,000 clones; over 12% are singletons and the top ten take 0.03% to 0.045%. Sequences were obtained from naive CD4+ T cells from blood. These receptors were obtained from a man between 18 and 35 years old with type 1 diabetes. Each CDR3 is given with its conserved first and last residue. A D gene is named only where the DNA matches it firmly. Clone size appears in some rows only: once, few, many, or a class for an expanded clone.

d_gene	v_gene	j_gene	abundance	CDR3nt	CDR3aa
-	TRBV5-1	TRBJ2-7	few	TGCGCCAGCAGCTTGGCCTTATTAGAGGGGACTTACTCCTACGAGCAGTACTTC	CASSLALLEGTYSYEQYF
-	TRBV10-3	TRBJ2-2	-	TGTGCCATCAGTGAGTCGACCCCGCCTAACACCGGGGAGCTGTTTTTT	CAISESTPPNTGELFF
-	TRBV30	TRBJ2-5	-	TGTGCCTGGAGTAGGGTCGTCGAAGAGACCCAGTACTTC	CAWSRVVEETQYF
-	TRBV10-3	TRBJ1-1	few	TGTGCCATCGGGCCCCCGGGACGGCCGAACACTGAAGCTTTCTTT	CAIGPPGRPNTEAFF
-	TRBV21-1	TRBJ2-1	few	TGTGCCAGCAGCAAAGGACTAGCGGGAGTGGATGAGCAGTTCTTC	CASSKGLAGVDEQFF
TRBD1	TRBV7-2	TRBJ2-1	-	TGTGCCAGCAGCTTACCTACCGGGACAGCCACCTCCTACAATGAGCAGTTCTTC	CASSLPTGTATSYNEQFF
-	TRBV5-1	TRBJ2-3	-	TGCGCCAGCAGCTTACCGGGACTAGATACGCAGTATTTT	CASSLPGLDTQYF
TRBD2	TRBV7-6	TRBJ2-1	few	TGTGCCAGCAGCTCCTCCGGGACTAGCGGGGGGGCCAATGAGCAGTTCTTC	CASSSSGTSGGANEQFF
TRBD1	TRBV7-2	TRBJ1-4	few	TGTGCCAGCAGCTATACAGGGGGCTTGGATGAAAAACTGTTTTTT	CASSYTGGLDEKLFF
TRBD1	TRBV30	TRBJ2-7	-	TGTGCCTTCCGACAGGGGGACCGCCGGCAGTACTTC	CAFRQGDRRQYF
-	TRBV5-6	TRBJ2-5	-	TGTGCCAGCAGCCCGGGACGTATAGGGACCCAGTACTTC	CASSPGRIGTQYF
TRBD2	TRBV4-3	TRBJ2-1	few	TGCGCCAGCAGCCAAGATAATAGCGGGGGGTACAATGAGCAGTTCTTC	CASSQDNSGGYNEQFF
-	TRBV7-2	TRBJ1-5	few	TGTGCCAGCAGCTTATCGGTTAGGGAGGGAGCCCAGCATTTT	CASSLSVREGAQHF
TRBD1	TRBV29-1	TRBJ2-5	-	TGCAGCGTCGCGACAGGGGGCGTAGAGACCCAGTACTTC	CSVATGGVETQYF
-	TRBV21-1	TRBJ1-5	few	TGTGCCAGCAGCAAAGAAGGAAGGCCGTCGGCGGGCCAGCCCCAGCATTTT	CASSKEGRPSAGQPQHF
-	TRBV10-3	TRBJ2-3	few	TGTGCCATCAGTGACCCGGGACCTCGCGATACGCAGTATTTT	CAISDPGPRDTQYF
TRBD2	TRBV7-2	TRBJ2-1	few	TGTGCCAGCAGCTTAAGCATTAGCGGGAGTGTTGGGCAGTTCTTC	CASSLSISGSVGQFF
-	TRBV5-4	TRBJ2-3	-	TGTGCCAGCAGCACAGGGACACTTAGCACAGATACGCAGTATTTT	CASSTGTLSTDTQYF
-	TRBV18	TRBJ1-4	-	TGTGCCAGCTCACCGGGAGAAAAACTGTTTTTT	CASSPGEKLFF
-	TRBV6-5	TRBJ2-7	-	TGTGCCAGCAGTTACTTCCAGGGAAGGGACGAGCAGTACTTC	CASSYFQGRDEQYF
-	TRBV28	TRBJ1-2	few	TGTGCCAGCAACTTACCCCCAGATGGCTACACCTTC	CASNLPPDGYTF
-	TRBV5-8	TRBJ1-1	-	TGTGCCAGCAGCTTGACAGGGTGGGCTTTCTTT	CASSLTGWAFF
-	TRBV20-1	TRBJ2-1	-	TGCAGTGCCCCCAGACGTGGGCAGTTCTTC	CSAPRRGQFF
TRBD1	TRBV5-1	TRBJ2-7	few	TGCGCCACCGCAGATGGTAATCCGGGACAGGGGGCTTACGAGCAGTACTTC	CATADGNPGQGAYEQYF
TRBD1	TRBV10-3	TRBJ1-5	few	TGTGCCATCAGTCAGGGGGCAGGGCAGCCCCAGCATTTT	CAISQGAGQPQHF
TRBD2	TRBV10-3	TRBJ2-1	-	TGTGCCATCAGTTTGGGCGGGAGTACTTACAATGAGCAGTTCTTC	CAISLGGSTYNEQFF
-	TRBV7-2	TRBJ1-5	-	TGTGCCAGCAGCGTCGTCGGTTGGAGTCGACAGCCCCAGCATTTT	CASSVVGWSRQPQHF
-	TRBV15	TRBJ2-3	-	TGTGCCACCAGCAGAAAATTAGATACGCAGTATTTT	CATSRKLDTQYF
-	TRBV5-4	TRBJ2-2	few	TGTGCCAGCAGCCTAAAGCGGCAGGGGGGGGCCGGGGAGCTGTTTTTT	CASSLKRQGGAGELFF